The entry below describes one T cell receptor (beta chain). It lacks a known antigen. No quality values exist for individual bases; no much larger clone is one base distant. TCRbeta CDR3 regions were amplified from genomic DNA by means of the immunoSEQ Assay, a bias-controlled multiplex PCR. The original methods were these. The number of nucleated cells in each sample was estimated by amplification of reference gene primers within the assay. To quantify the absolute abundance of each unique TCRbeta CDR3 rearrangement, sequence reads were collapsed and filtered. For each sample, productive Simpson clonality was calculated by taking the square root of Simpson's diversity index across productive rearrangements. As stored in TCRdb, this immuneACCESS dataset retains in-frame rearrangements with V and J assigned. A fraction of the clones does not appear; measured against another copy, unresolved V genes explain less than half of the discrepancy, and the remainder lacks a known reason. V and J calls and clone size follow that table, whereas D and trimming were derived from the DNA. Recorded for this sample are some 120,000 clones; approximately 81% of them occurred a single time. The ten top clones hold 5.5% of the sample.

The collaborating institutions used their own protocols to collect whole blood in K2EDTA tubes. Collaborator samples were shipped for TCRbeta analysis as frozen whole blood, isolated PBMCs, or DNA extracted from either sample type. These data originate in a study of blood T cell repertoires in COVID-19 (dated by TCRdb to about 2020). Regarding the complete study: Samples covering the acute and convalescent phases of COVID-19 were provided by collaborators in the United States, Italy and Spain. The material from the prospective study consisted of cDNA or gDNA derived from T cells, B-cell-depleted T cells, or PBMCs. The repertoires were made available in a free public database intended to serve as a resource for research on the immune response to SARS-CoV-2. Where available, HLA class I and class II types were taken from metadata supplied by the sample provider and were not determined by assay-based typing. The samples were drawn from the first 160 participants of the ongoing ImmuneRACE study and from 950 to 1,500 subjects provided by 6 global collaborators. Nearly every sample came with metadata listing a de-identified subject ID, COVID-19 status, age in years and sex. The dataset comprised deeply sampled blood TCRbeta repertoires from subjects exposed to, actively infected with, or recovered from COVID-19. General conclusions and limits of the study: The quantity of clinical and demographic metadata differed by source and by participant and was supplied without curation.

Trimming leaves V shorter by 3 bases and J shorter by 6 bases, with the junction holding 4 bases beyond the gene matches. CDR1 KGHSH and CDR2 LQKENI were looked up in the germline V gene. The CDR3 measures 14 amino acids from cysteine to phenylalanine. The sequence is cut down to CDR3 DNA, 42 bases in frame from base 1. The sequence is built from TRBV18 and TRBJ1-2; 10 bases in the middle match TRBD1. The receptor's source is a man between 60 and 75 years old with acute or convalescent COVID-19. The source material was peripheral blood. The DNA reads as follows: TGTGCCAGCTCACCGACAGGGGGCGTGAATGGCTACACCTTC. Its protein product is CASSPTGGVNGYTF.